This T cell receptor (beta chain) derives from a study of Graves' ophthalmopathy and Graves' hyperthyroidism. Whole-study results and caveats: Built on 13 signatures, a model told ophthalmopathy apart from stable hyperthyroidism with about 88% sensitivity and approximately 80% specificity.

This clonotype was observed at least ten times. Its antigen is currently unknown. The study amplified TCR beta CDR3 regions using RNA transcripts. Following a first-round RT-PCR that used HTBI primers, a second-round multiplex PCR was carried out. TCRdb recomputed calls from the multiplex PCR reads with MiXCR, one row per CDR3 protein. The sample includes 300,000 or so distinct CDR3 sequences, roughly 16% of them seen just once. Ophthalmopathy cases showed moderate-to-severe activity, scoring CAS ≥3 and NOSPECS ≥4, with duration under 3 months. Orbital computed tomography, thyroid ultrasound, TRAb, serum thyroxine and clinical symptoms formed the basis of diagnosis. The CDR3 is made up of 15 amino acids. Germline CDR1 GTSNPN, CDR2 SVGIG (reference sequence). V was shortened by 4 bases and J by 2 bases, with 17 bases between the two germline ends.

The sample taken for sequencing was peripheral blood. The chain combines TRBV30 with TRBJ2-5; weak D call: TRBD1 (5 bases). The origin of this receptor is an adult man with Graves' ophthalmopathy. The chain's CDR3 is CAWTPPLGRQETQYF. DNA for the CDR3: TGTGCCTGGACTCCCCCTCTGGGGCGGCAAGAGACCCAGTACTTC.